One sample yielded the 13 T cell receptor beta chains listed below, sequenced in a study of CD8+ T cells in alopecia areata. cDNA prepared by RNA extraction and subsequent reverse transcription served as the template for sequencing. The table came from immunoSEQ multiplex PCR; TCRdb's copy has only in-frame clones and leaves some out. The profile shows 150,000 to 200,000 clones, approximately 62% of them singletons. The sample was CD4+ T cells sorted from blood, taken at week 0. Receptor source: a human donor with alopecia areata.

The CDR3 reads CASSEGLPAVEQYF. The CDR3 DNA follows: TGTGCCAGCAGTGAAGGACTTCCAGCGGTCGAGCAGTACTTC. The chain joins TRBV2 to TRBJ2-7; a weak D match, TRBD2 (5 bases). The CDR3 consists of 14 residues. The germline V gene has CDR1 SNHLY and CDR2 FYNNEI. Trimming removed 1 base at V and 6 bases at J, with 13 bases between. Full variable domain (rest looked up from reference TRBV2 and TRBJ2-7): EPEVTQTPSHQVTQMGQEVILRCVPISNHLYFYWYRQILGQKVEFLVSFYNNEISEKSEIFDDQFSVERPDGSNFTLKIRSTKLEDSAMYFCASSEGLPAVEQYFGPGTRLTVT.

The gene calls are TRBV5-1 and TRBJ2-2; D not resolved. CDR3 length equals 14 residues. CDR1 is SGHRS and CDR2 is YFSETQ in the germline V gene. Deletions cut 4 bases from V and 2 bases from J, with 9 bases between. DNA for the CDR3: TGCGCCAGCAGCCGAGTTCTTAACACCGGGGAGCTGTTTTTT. Its translation is CASSRVLNTGELFF.

The V and J genes are TRBV4-3 and TRBJ1-4; perhaps TRBD1 as D (5 bases). Germline lookup yields CDR1 LGHNA and CDR2 YSLEER. V was shortened by 0 bases and J by 2 bases, with 10 bases between the two germline ends. The CDR3 totals 16 residues. The CDR3 protein is CASSQEGLGTNEKLFF. The CDR3 bases are TGCGCCAGCAGCCAAGAGGGACTAGGTACTAATGAAAAACTGTTTTTT.

The genes are TRBV29-1 and TRBJ2-1; D gene unclear. Per germline, CDR1 SQVTM and CDR2 ANQGSEA. V lost 5 bases and J lost 5, with 7 bases in between. The CDR3 is made up of 11 amino acids. The CDR3 spells CSVIRDNEQFF. The CDR3, as DNA: TGCAGCGTTATCCGGGACAATGAGCAGTTCTTC.

The V gene is TRBV30, the J gene TRBJ1-1, with D unclear. CDR3 length equals 14 residues. Germline V lookup: CDR1 GTSNPN, CDR2 SVGIG (reference sequence). The ends were cut back, 0 bases at V and 0 bases at J, with 8 bases in the middle. The CDR3 loop reads CAWSVRKMNTEAFF. The CDR3 region has the DNA TGTGCCTGGAGTGTCAGGAAGATGAACACTGAAGCTTTCTTT.

The table lists this clone with a few counts. This chain joins TRBV4-3 and TRBJ1-1; D might be TRBD1 (6 bases). This CDR3 comprises 13 residues. Looked up from germline, CDR1 is LGHNA and CDR2 is YSLEER. V gave up 2 bases and J gave up 5 bases, with 9 bases separating them. This CDR3 is CASSQKGGTEAFF. The DNA of the CDR3 is TGCGCCAGCAGCCAAAAGGGGGGAACTGAAGCTTTCTTT.

The table lists this clone with a few counts. The chain is built from TRBV5-4 and TRBJ2-2; perhaps TRBD2 as D (6 bases). The CDR3 runs to 15 residues. Trimming shortened V by 4 bases and J by 3 bases, and 13 bases separated the two germline ends. Germline V CDR1 and CDR2: SGHNT, YYREEE (reference sequence). The CDR3: CASSRTTDHTGELFF. Here the CDR3 DNA reads TGTGCCAGCAGCAGGACTACCGATCACACCGGGGAGCTGTTTTTT.

V gene TRBV29-1 combines with J gene TRBJ2-1, with 8 nucleotides matching TRBD2. Germline trimming cut 8 bases from V and 5 bases from J; bases unmatched to any gene: 8. Germline V gene data show CDR1 as SQVTM and CDR2 as ANQGSEA. The CDR3 consists of 13 residues. CDR3 coding DNA: TGCAGCCATACGCGGGGGGATAACAATGAGCAGTTCTTC. Translated, it gives CSHTRGDNNEQFF.

This clone came up a few times. This rearrangement joins TRBV15 to TRBJ2-3, with D possibly matching TRBD2 (6 bases). CDR1 and CDR2 (germline): LNHNV, YYDKDF (reference sequence). The CDR3 extends over 14 amino acids. The V end lost 4 bases, the J end lost 7 bases, and 15 bases lay between the germline ends. The CDR3 spells CATSKQRALHTQYF. DNA of the CDR3: TGTGCCACCAGCAAACAGCGGGCACTACATACGCAGTATTTT.

This clone came up a few times. V usage is TRBV7-3 and J usage is TRBJ2-3; 9 nucleotides match TRBD2. Per the germline V gene, CDR1 is SGHTA and CDR2 is FQGTGA. With V trimmed by 2 bases and J by 3 bases, 3 bases remained unmatched. The CDR3 has 15 amino acids. The CDR3 loop reads CASSLGSGGTDTQYF. As DNA, the CDR3 is TGTGCCAGCAGCTTAGGAAGCGGGGGGACAGATACGCAGTATTTT.

The chain recombines TRBV2 with TRBJ2-1; perhaps TRBD2 as D (5 bases). Germline CDR1 SNHLY, CDR2 FYNNEI. The CDR3 loop spans 12 amino acids. Trimming left V 6 bases short and J 8 bases short, with 11 bases between. CDR3 nucleotides: TGTGCCAGCAGCAGTGGAGGATATGAGCAGTTCTTC. This codes for CASSSGGYEQFF.

The CDR3 DNA sequence: TGTGCCAGTAGTATCGAGCGCCGGAACACTGAAGCTTTCTTT. It translates to CASSIERRNTEAFF. J is TRBJ1-1 and V is TRBV19; D is ambiguous. Germline V lookup: CDR1 LNHDA, CDR2 SQIVND (reference sequence). CDR3 length: 14 amino acids. V shed 3 bases and J shed 1 base, with 9 bases lying between them.

V is TRBV29-1 and J is TRBJ1-2, with 9 bases fitting TRBD1. CDR1 SQVTM and CDR2 ANQGSEA come from the germline V gene. V gave up 5 bases and J gave up 0 bases; unmatched junction bases: 4. CDR3 length: 14 amino acids. CDR3 amino acids: CSVKGQGANYGYTF. CDR3 sequence (DNA): TGCAGCGTTAAGGGACAGGGAGCTAACTATGGCTACACCTTC.